This paragraph covers one T cell receptor (beta chain) sequence. Its antigen is still unknown. V lost 4 bases, J lost 6 bases, and 10 bases lay in between. The CDR3 is 12 amino acids. Per germline, CDR1 SGHNT and CDR2 YYREEE (reference sequence). The sample originates from a study of cytomegalovirus exposure and HLA in healthy donors. PCR amplification relied on 60 Vbeta primers (plus 13 Jbeta primers). Clones were read by immunoSEQ multiplex PCR, and TCRdb kept only the in-frame ones, dropping some. The data hold 95,000 to 150,000 clones, with around 66% observed a single time. Donors sampled were nominally healthy, though unrecorded immune exposures were likely. Study results and caveats: One cluster of highly shared sequence variants probably arose as a sequencing artifact. In a later analysis, across HLA loci, associated TCR counts were highest for DRB1, lowest for HLA-C.

The sequenced sample consisted of PBMCs. The chain combines TRBV5-4 with TRBJ1-2, with D unresolved. The sequence was collected from a man between 18 and 35 years old in good health and CMV-seronegative. The CDR3 DNA reads TGTGCCAGCAGCCCGGGGATGCATGGCTACACCTTC. Its protein product is CASSPGMHGYTF.